Listed below are T cell receptor beta chains from one sample, sequenced in a study of cytomegalovirus exposure and HLA in healthy donors. Sequenced by immunoSEQ multiplex PCR; TCRdb stores in-frame clones only, minus some. The data show about 100,000 clones, about 75% seen once. Sequenced input: PBMCs. The receptors stem from a man aged 35-49 years in good health and CMV-seropositive. The CDR3 runs from the conserved cysteine through the conserved F or W. Fields, in order: J gene, V gene, D gene, clone size, CDR3 DNA, CDR3 protein. A D gene is named only where the DNA matches it firmly. Size tells how often a clone was seen (once, few, many) or the class of an expanded clone, and some rows leave it out.

j_call: TRBJ1-5
v_call: TRBV19
d_call: .
clone_size: few
cdr3_nt: TGTGCCAGTAAGGACACTCCGGGGGATCAGCCCCAGCATTTT
cdr3_aa: CASKDTPGDQPQHF

j_call: TRBJ1-1
v_call: TRBV29-1
d_call: TRBD1
clone_size: .
cdr3_nt: TGCAGCTTTAGGCAGGGGGGATGGGAAGCTTTCTTT
cdr3_aa: CSFRQGGWEAFF

j_call: TRBJ1-5
v_call: TRBV15
d_call: .
clone_size: .
cdr3_nt: TGTGCCACCAGCCGAACAGGGAACAATCAGCCCCAGCATTTT
cdr3_aa: CATSRTGNNQPQHF

j_call: TRBJ1-4
v_call: TRBV6-1
d_call: .
clone_size: .
cdr3_nt: TGTGCCAGCAGCGGAGACGATACCAAGAATGAAAAACTGTTTTTT
cdr3_aa: CASSGDDTKNEKLFF

j_call: TRBJ2-1
v_call: TRBV5-1
d_call: .
clone_size: few
cdr3_nt: TGCGCCAGCACCGAAGGGGTACAGCAGTTCTTC
cdr3_aa: CASTEGVQQFF

j_call: TRBJ2-1
v_call: TRBV9
d_call: .
clone_size: .
cdr3_nt: TGTGCCAGCAGCGTACAGGGTGGTGAGCAGTTCTTC
cdr3_aa: CASSVQGGEQFF

j_call: TRBJ2-7
v_call: TRBV18
d_call: TRBD2
clone_size: .
cdr3_nt: TGTGCCAGCTCACCGGGAGGGGAGGGGCAGTACTTC
cdr3_aa: CASSPGGEGQYF

j_call: TRBJ2-1
v_call: TRBV27
d_call: .
clone_size: .
cdr3_nt: TGTGCCAGCAGTAAGACATACTACAATGAGCAGTTCTTC
cdr3_aa: CASSKTYYNEQFF

j_call: TRBJ2-5
v_call: TRBV19
d_call: .
clone_size: .
cdr3_nt: TGTGCCAGTAGTGGAAGAGGGGAGACCCAGTACTTC
cdr3_aa: CASSGRGETQYF

j_call: TRBJ1-5
v_call: TRBV5-6
d_call: TRBD1
clone_size: .
cdr3_nt: TGTGCCAGCAGCTCCAGGGACAGGGGGAATCAGCCCCAGCATTTT
cdr3_aa: CASSSRDRGNQPQHF

j_call: TRBJ1-1
v_call: TRBV6-5
d_call: .
clone_size: .
cdr3_nt: TGTGCCAGCAGTCAGCAGGGGCTGTGGACTGAAGCTTTCTTT
cdr3_aa: CASSQQGLWTEAFF

j_call: TRBJ2-1
v_call: TRBV7-9
d_call: TRBD2
clone_size: .
cdr3_nt: TGTGCCAGCGAGGGACTAGCGGGAAATGAGCAGTTCTTC
cdr3_aa: CASEGLAGNEQFF

j_call: TRBJ1-4
v_call: TRBV29-1
d_call: TRBD1
clone_size: .
cdr3_nt: TGCAGCGCGTGGACAGGGAGTAGTGAAAAACTGTTTTTT
cdr3_aa: CSAWTGSSEKLFF